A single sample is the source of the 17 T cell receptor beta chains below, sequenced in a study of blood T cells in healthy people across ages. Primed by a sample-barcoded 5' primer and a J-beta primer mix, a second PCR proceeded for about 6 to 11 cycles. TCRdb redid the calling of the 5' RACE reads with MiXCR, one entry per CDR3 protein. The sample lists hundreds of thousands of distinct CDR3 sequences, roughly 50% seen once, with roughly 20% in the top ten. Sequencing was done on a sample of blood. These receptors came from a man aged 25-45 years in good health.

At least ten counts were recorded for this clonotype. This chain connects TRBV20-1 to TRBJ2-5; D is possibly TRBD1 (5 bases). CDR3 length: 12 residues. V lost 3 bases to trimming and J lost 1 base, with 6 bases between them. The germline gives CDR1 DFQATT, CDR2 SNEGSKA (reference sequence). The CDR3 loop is CSASQGQETQYF. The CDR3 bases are TGCAGTGCTAGCCAGGGCCAAGAGACCCAGTACTTC.

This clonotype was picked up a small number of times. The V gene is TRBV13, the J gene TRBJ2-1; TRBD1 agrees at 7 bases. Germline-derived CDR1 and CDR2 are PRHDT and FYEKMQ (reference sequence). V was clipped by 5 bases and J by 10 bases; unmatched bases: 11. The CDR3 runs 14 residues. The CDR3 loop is CASSTGVARREQFF. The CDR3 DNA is TGTGCCAGCAGCACAGGGGTAGCGAGACGGGAGCAGTTCTTC.

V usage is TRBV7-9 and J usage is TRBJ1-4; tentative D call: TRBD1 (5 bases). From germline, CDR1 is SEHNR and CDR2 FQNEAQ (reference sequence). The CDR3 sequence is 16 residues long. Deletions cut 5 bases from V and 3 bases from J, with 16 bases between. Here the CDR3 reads CASSPGGNRANEKLFF. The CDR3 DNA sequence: TGTGCCAGCAGCCCGGGGGGGAATCGGGCTAATGAAAAACTGTTTTTT.

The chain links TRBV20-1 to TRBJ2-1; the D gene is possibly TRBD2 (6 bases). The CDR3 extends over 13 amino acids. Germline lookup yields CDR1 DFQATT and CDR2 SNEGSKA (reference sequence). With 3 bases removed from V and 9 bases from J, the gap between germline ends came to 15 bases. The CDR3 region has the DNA TGCAGTGCTAGTCGCCGACTAGTAGGTGAGCAGTTCTTC. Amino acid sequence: CSASRRLVGEQFF.

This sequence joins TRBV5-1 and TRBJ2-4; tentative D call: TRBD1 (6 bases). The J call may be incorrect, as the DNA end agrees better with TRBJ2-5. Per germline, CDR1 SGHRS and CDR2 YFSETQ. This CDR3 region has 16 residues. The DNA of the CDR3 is TGCGCCAGCAGCTTGGTGGCGGTGGGACATAAAGAGACCCAGTACTTC. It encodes CASSLVAVGHKETQYF.

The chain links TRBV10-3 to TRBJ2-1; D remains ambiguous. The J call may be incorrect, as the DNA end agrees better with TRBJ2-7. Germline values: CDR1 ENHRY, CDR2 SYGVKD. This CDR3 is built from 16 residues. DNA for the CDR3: TGTGCCATCGGGATCAGCCACCAGAGCTCCTACAATGAGCAGTACTTC. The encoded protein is CAIGISHQSSYNEQYF.

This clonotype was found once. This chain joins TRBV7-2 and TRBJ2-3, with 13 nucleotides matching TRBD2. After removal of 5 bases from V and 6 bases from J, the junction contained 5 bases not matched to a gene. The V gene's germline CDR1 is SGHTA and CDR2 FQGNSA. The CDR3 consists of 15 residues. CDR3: CASSETSGRIDTQYF. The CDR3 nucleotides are TGTGCCAGCAGCGAGACTAGCGGGAGGATCGATACGCAGTATTTT.

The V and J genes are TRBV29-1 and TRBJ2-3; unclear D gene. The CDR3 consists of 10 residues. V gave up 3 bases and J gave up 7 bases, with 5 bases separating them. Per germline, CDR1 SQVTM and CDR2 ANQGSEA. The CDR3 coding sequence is TGCAGCGTTGATGCTTATACGCAGTATTTT. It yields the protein CSVDAYTQYF.

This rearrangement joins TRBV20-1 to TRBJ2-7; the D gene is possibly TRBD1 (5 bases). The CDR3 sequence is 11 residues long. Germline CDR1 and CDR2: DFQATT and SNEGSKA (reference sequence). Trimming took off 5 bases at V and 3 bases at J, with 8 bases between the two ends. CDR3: CSAGAVYEQYF. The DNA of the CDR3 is TGCAGTGCTGGGGCGGTCTACGAGCAGTACTTC.

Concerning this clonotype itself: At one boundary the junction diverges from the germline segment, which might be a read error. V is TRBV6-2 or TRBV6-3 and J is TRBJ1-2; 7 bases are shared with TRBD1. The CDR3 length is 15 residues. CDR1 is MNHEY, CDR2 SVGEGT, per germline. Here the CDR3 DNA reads TGTACCAGCAGTTTGAGAGGGACAGCTTCATATGGCTACACCTTC. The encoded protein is CTSSLRGTASYGYTF.

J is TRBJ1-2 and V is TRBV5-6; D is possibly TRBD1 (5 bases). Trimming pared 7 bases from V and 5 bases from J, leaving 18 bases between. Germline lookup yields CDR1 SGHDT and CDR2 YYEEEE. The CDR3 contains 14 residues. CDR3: CASSRGREVYGYTF. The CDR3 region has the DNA TGTGCCAGCTCCCGGGGCAGGGAGGTATATGGCTACACCTTC.

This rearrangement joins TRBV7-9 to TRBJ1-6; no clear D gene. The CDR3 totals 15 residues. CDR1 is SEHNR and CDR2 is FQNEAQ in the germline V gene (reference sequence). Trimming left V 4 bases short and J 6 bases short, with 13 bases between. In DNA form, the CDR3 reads TGTGCCAGCAGCTCAGCCGCATCCCGTAATTCACCCCTCCACTTT. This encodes CASSSAASRNSPLHF.

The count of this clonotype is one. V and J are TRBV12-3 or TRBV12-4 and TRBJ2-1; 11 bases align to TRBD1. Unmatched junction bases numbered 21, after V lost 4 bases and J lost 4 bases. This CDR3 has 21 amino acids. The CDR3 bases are TGTGCCAGCAGTTCCTCGATACCGGACAGGGGGCCGCATCTCGGGTACAATGAGCAGTTCTTC. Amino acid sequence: CASSSSIPDRGPHLGYNEQFF.

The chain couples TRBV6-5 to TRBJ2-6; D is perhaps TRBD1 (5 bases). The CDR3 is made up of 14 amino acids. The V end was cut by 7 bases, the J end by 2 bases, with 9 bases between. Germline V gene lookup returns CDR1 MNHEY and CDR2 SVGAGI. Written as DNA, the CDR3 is TGTGCCAGCACCCTCAGGGCTGGGGCCAACGTCCTGACTTTC. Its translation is CASTLRAGANVLTF.

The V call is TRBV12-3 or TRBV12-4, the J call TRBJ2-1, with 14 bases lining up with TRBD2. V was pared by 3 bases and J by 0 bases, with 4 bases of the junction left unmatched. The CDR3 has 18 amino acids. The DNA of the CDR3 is TGTGCCAGCAGTTTGGGACTAGCGGGAGCGAGCTCCTACAATGAGCAGTTCTTC. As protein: CASSLGLAGASSYNEQFF.

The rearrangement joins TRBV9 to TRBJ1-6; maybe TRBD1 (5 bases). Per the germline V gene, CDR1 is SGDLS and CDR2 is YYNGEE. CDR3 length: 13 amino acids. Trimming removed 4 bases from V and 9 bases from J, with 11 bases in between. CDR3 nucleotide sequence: TGTGCCAGCAGCCCGGGACCTAGTTCACCCCTCCACTTT. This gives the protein CASSPGPSSPLHF.

DNA for the CDR3: TGCAGCGTTGACTCGGGAAATACGAGCTACGAGCAGTACTTC. Translated: CSVDSGNTSYEQYF. The V gene is TRBV29-1, the J gene TRBJ2-7, with D maybe TRBD2 (5 bases). The CDR3 is 14 amino acids. V lost 3 bases and J lost 3, with 15 bases in between. CDR1 and CDR2 from the germline V gene are SQVTM and ANQGSEA.